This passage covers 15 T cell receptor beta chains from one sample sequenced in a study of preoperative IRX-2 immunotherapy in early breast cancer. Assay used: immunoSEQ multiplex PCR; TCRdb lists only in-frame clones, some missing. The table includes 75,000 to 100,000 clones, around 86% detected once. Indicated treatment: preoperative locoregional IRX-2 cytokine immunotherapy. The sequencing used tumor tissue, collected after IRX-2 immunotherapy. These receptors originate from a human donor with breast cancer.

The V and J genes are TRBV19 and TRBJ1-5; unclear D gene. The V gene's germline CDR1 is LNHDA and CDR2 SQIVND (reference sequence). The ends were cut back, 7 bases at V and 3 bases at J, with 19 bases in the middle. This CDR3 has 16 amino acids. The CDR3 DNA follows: TGTGCCAGTAACGACCCCCCAGGCTATAACAATCAGCCCCAGCATTTT. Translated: CASNDPPGYNNQPQHF. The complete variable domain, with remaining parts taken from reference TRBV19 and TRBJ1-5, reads DGGITQSPKYLFRKEGQNVTLSCEQNLNHDAMYWYRQDPGQGLRLIYYSQIVNDFQKGDIAEGYSVSREKKESFPLTVTSAQKNPTAFYLCASNDPPGYNNQPQHFGDGTRLSIL.

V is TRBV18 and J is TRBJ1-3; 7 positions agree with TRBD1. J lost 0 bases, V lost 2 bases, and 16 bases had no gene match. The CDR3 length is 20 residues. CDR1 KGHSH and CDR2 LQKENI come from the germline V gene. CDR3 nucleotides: TGTGCCAGCTCACCAATGGCACGGACCGGGACAGAGAGCTCTGGAAACACCATATATTTT. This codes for CASSPMARTGTESSGNTIYF.

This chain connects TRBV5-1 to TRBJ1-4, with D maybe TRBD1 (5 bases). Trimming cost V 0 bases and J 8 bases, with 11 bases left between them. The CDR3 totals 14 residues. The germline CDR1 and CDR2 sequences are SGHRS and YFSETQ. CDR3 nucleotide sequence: TGCGCCAGCAGCTTGGTCGGGACCGGGGAAAAACTGTTTTTT. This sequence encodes CASSLVGTGEKLFF. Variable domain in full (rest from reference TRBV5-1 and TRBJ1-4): KAGVTQTPRYLIKTRGQQVTLSCSPISGHRSVSWYQQTPGQGLQFLFEYFSETQRNKGNFPGRFSGRQFSNSRSEMNVSTLELGDSALYLCASSLVGTGEKLFFGSGTQLSVL.

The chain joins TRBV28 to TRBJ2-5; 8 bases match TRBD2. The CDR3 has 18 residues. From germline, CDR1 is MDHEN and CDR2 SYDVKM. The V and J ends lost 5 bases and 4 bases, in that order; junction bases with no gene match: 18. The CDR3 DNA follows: TGTGCCAGCAGTGGGTCGGCGGAGACGAACCGGGGGGGAGAGACCCAGTACTTC. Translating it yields CASSGSAETNRGGETQYF.

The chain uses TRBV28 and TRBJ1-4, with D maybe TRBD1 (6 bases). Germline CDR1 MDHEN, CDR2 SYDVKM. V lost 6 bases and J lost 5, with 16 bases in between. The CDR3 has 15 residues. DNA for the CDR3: TGTGCCAGCAGGGGGGTTTGGACAGCGAATGAAAAACTGTTTTTT. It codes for CASRGVWTANEKLFF.

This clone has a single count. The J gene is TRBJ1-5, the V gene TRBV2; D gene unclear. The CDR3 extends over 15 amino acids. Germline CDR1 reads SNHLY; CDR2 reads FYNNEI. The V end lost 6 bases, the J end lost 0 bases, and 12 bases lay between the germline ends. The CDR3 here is CASRRGSSSNQPQHF. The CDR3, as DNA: TGTGCCAGCAGGCGAGGGTCCTCTAGCAATCAGCCCCAGCATTTT.

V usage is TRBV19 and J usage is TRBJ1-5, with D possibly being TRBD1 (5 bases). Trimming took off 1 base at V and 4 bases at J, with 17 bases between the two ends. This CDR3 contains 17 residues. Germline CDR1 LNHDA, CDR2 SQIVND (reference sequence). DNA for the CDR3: TGTGCCAGTAGTATAGTCGTTGACAGTTTTGCGAATCAGCCCCAGCATTTT. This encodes CASSIVVDSFANQPQHF.

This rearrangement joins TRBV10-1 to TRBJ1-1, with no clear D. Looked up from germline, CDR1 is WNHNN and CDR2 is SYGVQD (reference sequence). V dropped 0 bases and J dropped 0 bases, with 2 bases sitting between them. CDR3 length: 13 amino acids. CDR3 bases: TGCGCCAGCAGTGAGTCAGTGAACACTGAAGCTTTCTTT. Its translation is CASSESVNTEAFF.

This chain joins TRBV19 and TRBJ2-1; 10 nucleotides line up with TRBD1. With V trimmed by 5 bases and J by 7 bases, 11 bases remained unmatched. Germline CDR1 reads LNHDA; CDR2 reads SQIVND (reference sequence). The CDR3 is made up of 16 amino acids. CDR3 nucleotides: TGTGCCAGTAGTCAGGGACAGGGGACTACCCAGAATGAGCAGTTCTTC. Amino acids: CASSQGQGTTQNEQFF.

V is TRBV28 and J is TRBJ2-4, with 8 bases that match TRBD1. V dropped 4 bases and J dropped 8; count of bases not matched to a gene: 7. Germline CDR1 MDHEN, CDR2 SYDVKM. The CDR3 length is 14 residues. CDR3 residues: CASSSTDRGDIQYF. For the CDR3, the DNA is TGTGCCAGCAGTTCAACTGACAGGGGTGACATTCAGTACTTC.

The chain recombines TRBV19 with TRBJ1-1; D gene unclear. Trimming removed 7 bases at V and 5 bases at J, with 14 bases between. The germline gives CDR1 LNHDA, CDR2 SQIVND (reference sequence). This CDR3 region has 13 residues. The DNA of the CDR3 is TGTGCCAGTAACGAGGGCGGTCGAACTGAAGCTTTCTTT. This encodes CASNEGGRTEAFF.

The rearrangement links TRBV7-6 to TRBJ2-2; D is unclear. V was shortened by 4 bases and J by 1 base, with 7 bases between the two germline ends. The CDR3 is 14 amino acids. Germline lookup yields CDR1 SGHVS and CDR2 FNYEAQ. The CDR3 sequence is CASSSPGNTGELFF. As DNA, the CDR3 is TGTGCCAGCAGCTCCCCTGGGAACACCGGGGAGCTGTTTTTT.

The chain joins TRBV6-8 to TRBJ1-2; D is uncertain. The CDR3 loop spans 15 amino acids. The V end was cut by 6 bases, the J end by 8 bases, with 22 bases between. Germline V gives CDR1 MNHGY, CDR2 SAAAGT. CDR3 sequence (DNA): TGTGCCAGCAGCCTAACCCAACCCCAAGCGGCCGGCTACACCTTC. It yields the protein CASSLTQPQAAGYTF.

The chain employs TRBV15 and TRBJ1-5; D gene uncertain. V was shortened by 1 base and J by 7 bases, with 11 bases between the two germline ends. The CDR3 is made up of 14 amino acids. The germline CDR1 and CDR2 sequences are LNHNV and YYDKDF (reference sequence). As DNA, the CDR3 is TGTGCCACCAGCAGAGGACCGGACGAACAGCCCCAGCATTTT. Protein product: CATSRGPDEQPQHF.

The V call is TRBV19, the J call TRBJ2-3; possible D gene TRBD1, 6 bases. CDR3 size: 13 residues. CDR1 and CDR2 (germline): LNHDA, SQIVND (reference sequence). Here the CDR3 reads CAVTGNCTDTQYF. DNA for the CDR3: TGTGCGGTGACAGGCAACTGCACAGATACGCAGTATTTT.